This T cell receptor (beta chain) is from a study of blood T cell repertoires in COVID-19. The wider study: T cells, B-cell-depleted T cells, or PBMCs supplied cDNA or gDNA.

The ends were cut back, 4 bases at V and 3 bases at J, with 10 bases in the middle. CDR3 size: 13 residues. Germline CDR1 reads SGDLS; CDR2 reads YYNGEE. As originally analysed: How many nucleated cells were present was estimated from reference gene primer amplification. TCRdb's copy holds only in-frame clones and misses some; the assay was immunoSEQ multiplex PCR. D and trimming come from the DNA, and the V and J calls and clone size come from that table. In the table there are about 320,000 clones, more than 70% of which are singletons. Sequenced: peripheral blood. This sequence originates from a man younger than 35 who had recovered from COVID-19. The rearrangement joins TRBV9 to TRBJ1-1; a possible D gene is TRBD1 (5 bases). CDR3 sequence (DNA): TGTGCCAGCAGCCAAGACAGTTACACTGAAGCTTTCTTT. Translation: CASSQDSYTEAFF.